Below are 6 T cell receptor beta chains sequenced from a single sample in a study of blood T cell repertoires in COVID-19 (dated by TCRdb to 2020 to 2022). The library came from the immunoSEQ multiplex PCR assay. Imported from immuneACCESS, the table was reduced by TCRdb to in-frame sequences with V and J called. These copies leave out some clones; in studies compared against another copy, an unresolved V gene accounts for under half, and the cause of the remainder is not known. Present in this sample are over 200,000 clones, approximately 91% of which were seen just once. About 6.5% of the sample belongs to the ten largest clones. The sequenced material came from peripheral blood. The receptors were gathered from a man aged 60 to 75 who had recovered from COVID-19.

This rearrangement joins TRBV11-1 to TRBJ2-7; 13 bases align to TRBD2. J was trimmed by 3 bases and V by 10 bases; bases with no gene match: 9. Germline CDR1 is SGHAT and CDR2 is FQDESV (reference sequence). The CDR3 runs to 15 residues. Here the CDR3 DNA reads TGTGCCACAAGACTAGCGGGAGGACCCCGCTACGAGCAGTACTTC. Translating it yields CATRLAGGPRYEQYF.

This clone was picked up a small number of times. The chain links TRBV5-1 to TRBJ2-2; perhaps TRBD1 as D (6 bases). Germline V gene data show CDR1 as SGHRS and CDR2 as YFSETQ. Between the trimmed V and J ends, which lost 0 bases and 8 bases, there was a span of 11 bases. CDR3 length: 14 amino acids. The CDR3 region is CASSLEQGIGELFF. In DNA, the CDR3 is TGCGCCAGCAGCTTGGAACAGGGTATTGGGGAGCTGTTTTTT.

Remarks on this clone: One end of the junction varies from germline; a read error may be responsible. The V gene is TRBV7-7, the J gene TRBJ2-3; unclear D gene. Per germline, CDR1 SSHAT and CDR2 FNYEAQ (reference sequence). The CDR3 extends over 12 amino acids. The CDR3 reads CASSFKTDTQYF. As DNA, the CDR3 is TGTGCTAGCAGCTTCAAAACAGATACGCAGTATTTT.

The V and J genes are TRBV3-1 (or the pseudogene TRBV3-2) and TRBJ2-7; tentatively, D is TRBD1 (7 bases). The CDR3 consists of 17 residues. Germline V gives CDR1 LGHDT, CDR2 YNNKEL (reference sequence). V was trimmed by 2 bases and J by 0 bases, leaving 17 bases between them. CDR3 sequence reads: CASSQRQGGGSSYEQYF. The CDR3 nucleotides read TGTGCCAGCAGCCAAAGGCAGGGGGGTGGGAGCTCCTACGAGCAGTACTTC.

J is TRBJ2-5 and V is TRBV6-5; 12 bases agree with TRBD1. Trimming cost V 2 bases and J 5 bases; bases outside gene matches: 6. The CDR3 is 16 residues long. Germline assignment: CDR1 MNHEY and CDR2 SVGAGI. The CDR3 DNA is TGTGCCAGCAGTTACAGGGGACAGGGGGCGGGTGAGACCCAGTACTTC. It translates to CASSYRGQGAGETQYF.

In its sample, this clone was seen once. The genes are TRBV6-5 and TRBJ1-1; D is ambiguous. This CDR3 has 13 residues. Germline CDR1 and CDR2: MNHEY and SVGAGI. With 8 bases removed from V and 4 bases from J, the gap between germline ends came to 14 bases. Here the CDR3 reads CASSAGSGTEAFF. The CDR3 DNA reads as TGTGCCAGCTCCGCTGGGTCGGGCACTGAAGCTTTCTTT.